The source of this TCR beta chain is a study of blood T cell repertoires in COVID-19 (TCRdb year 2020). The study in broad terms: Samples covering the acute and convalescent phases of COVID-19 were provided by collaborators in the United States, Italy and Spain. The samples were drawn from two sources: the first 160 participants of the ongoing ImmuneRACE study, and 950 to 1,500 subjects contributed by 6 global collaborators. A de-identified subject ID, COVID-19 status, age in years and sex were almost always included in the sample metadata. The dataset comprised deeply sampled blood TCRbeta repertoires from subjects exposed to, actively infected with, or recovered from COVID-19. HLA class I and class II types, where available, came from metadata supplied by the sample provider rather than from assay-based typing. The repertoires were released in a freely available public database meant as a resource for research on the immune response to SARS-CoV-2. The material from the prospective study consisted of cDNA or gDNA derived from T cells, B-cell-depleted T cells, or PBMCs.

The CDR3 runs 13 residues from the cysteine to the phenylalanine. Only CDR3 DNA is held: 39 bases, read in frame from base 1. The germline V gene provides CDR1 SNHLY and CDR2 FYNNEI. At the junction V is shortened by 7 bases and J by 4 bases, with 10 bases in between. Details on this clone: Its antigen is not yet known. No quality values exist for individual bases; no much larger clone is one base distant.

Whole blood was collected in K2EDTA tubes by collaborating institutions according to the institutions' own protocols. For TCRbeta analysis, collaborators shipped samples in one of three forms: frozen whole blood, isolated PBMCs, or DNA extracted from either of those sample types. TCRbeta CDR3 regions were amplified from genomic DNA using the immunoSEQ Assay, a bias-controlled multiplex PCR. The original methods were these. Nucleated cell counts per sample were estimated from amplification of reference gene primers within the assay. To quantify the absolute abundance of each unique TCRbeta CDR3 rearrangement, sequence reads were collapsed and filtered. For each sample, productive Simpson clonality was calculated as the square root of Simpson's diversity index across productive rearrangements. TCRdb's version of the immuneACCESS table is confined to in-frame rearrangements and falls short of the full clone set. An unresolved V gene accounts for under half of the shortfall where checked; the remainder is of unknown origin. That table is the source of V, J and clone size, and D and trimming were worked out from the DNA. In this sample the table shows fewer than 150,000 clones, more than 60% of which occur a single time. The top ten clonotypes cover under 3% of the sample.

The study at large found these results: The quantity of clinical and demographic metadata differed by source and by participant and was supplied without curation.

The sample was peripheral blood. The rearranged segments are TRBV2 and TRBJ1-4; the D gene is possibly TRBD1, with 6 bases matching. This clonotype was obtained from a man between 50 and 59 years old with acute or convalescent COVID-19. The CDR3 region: CASKAGVNEKLFF. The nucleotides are TGTGCCAGCAAGGCAGGGGTTAATGAAAAACTGTTTTTT.